A single sample gave rise to the 19 T cell receptor beta chains below, sequenced in a study of blood T cell repertoires in COVID-19. Libraries were prepared by immunoSEQ multiplex PCR; TCRdb keeps only in-frame clonotypes and omits some of them. The table shows roughly 120,000 clones, with about 78% occurring only once. Sample: peripheral blood. The receptors were gathered from a man aged 65 to 85 with acute or convalescent COVID-19.

This sequence joins TRBV4-2 and TRBJ2-7; the match to TRBD2 covers 8 bases. The J segment lost 5 bases and the V segment lost 4 bases, leaving 10 bases of the junction unmatched. The CDR3 length is 15 residues. Germline V gene data show CDR1 as LGHNA and CDR2 as YNFKEQ. In DNA, the CDR3 is TGTGCCAGCAGCCCCCTAGGCCTCGGGGGGGACGAGCAGTACTTC. Translating it yields CASSPLGLGGDEQYF.

This chain joins TRBV7-3 and TRBJ2-2, with 13 bases identical to TRBD2. Germline loops: CDR1 SGHTA, CDR2 FQGTGA. V gave up 5 bases and J gave up 5 bases; unmatched junction bases: 8. The length of the CDR3 is 17 residues. CDR3: CASSPGTSGVRTGELFF. In DNA form, the CDR3 reads TGTGCCAGCAGCCCCGGGACTAGCGGGGTGCGTACCGGGGAGCTGTTTTTT.

The V call is TRBV19, the J call TRBJ2-1; 7 bases are a match to TRBD2. The CDR3 runs 15 residues. With 7 bases clipped from V and 7 bases from J, the junction kept 13 bases outside the gene matches. Germline V gene sequence: CDR1 LNHDA, CDR2 SQIVND (reference sequence). Here the CDR3 DNA reads TGTGCCAGTACTCGATGGTCGGGGGGTCTTAATGAGCAGTTCTTC. It encodes CASTRWSGGLNEQFF. The full variable domain, with the rest looked up from reference TRBV19 and TRBJ2-1, is DGGITQSPKYLFRKEGQNVTLSCEQNLNHDAMYWYRQDPGQGLRLIYYSQIVNDFQKGDIAEGYSVSREKKESFPLTVTSAQKNPTAFYLCASTRWSGGLNEQFFGPGTRLTVL.

The V gene is TRBV4-1, the J gene TRBJ1-3, with 12 bases matching TRBD1. With V trimmed by 3 bases and J by 4 bases, 4 bases remained unmatched. This CDR3 is built from 16 residues. Germline-derived CDR1 and CDR2 are MGHRA and YSYEKL. The CDR3 DNA is TGCGCCAGCAGCCAGGGACAGGGGGCTTCCGGAAACACCATATATTTT. This sequence encodes CASSQGQGASGNTIYF.

This chain uses TRBV11-2 with TRBJ2-2, with 14 nucleotides matching TRBD2. Germline V gene data show CDR1 as SGHAT and CDR2 as FQNNGV. Trimming took 7 bases from V and 7 from J; bases not matched to a gene: 8. The CDR3 is 16 residues long. CDR3 DNA: TGTGCCAGCAATAGAGTGGGACTAGCGGGGGTCGGGGAGCTGTTTTTT. This encodes CASNRVGLAGVGELFF.

V usage is TRBV5-5 and J usage is TRBJ1-5; 10 bases agree with TRBD1. The germline V gene has CDR1 SGHKS and CDR2 YYEKEE (reference sequence). The CDR3 runs 16 residues. Trimming removed 4 bases from V and 7 bases from J; junction bases left unmatched: 11. In nucleotides, the CDR3 is TGTGCCAGCAGCCAGCGTGGGACAGGGGTACGACAGCCCCAGCATTTT. Its protein is CASSQRGTGVRQPQHF.

This clone was counted once. The chain recombines TRBV9 with TRBJ2-7; the match to TRBD2 covers 8 bases. J gave up 1 base and V 0 bases, and 12 bases lay outside the gene matches. The CDR3 has 18 residues. Per the germline V gene, CDR1 is SGDLS and CDR2 is YYNGEE. This CDR3 is CASSVAPSGGGPSYEQYF. CDR3 coding DNA: TGTGCCAGCAGCGTAGCCCCCTCGGGCGGGGGGCCTTCCTACGAGCAGTACTTC.

V gene TRBV2 combines with J gene TRBJ2-5; 7 bases match TRBD2. Trimming removed 3 bases from V and 1 base from J; junction bases left unmatched: 11. This CDR3 comprises 17 residues. The germline gives CDR1 SNHLY, CDR2 FYNNEI. CDR3 sequence reads: CASSDPCAGETQETQYF. The DNA of the CDR3 is TGTGCCAGCAGTGATCCGTGCGCGGGGGAGACCCAAGAGACCCAGTACTTC.

The V and J genes are TRBV20-1 and TRBJ2-7; D uncertain. The germline V and J ends were trimmed by 3 bases and 6 bases, with 6 bases remaining between them. CDR1 DFQATT and CDR2 SNEGSKA come from the germline V gene (reference sequence). The CDR3 length is 10 residues. The CDR3 region is CSASKREQYF. CDR3 sequence (DNA): TGCAGTGCTAGTAAGCGCGAGCAGTACTTC.

Written as DNA, the CDR3 is TGTGCAAGTCGCTTATCGACTGGCTACTATGGCTACACCTTC. It encodes CASRLSTGYYGYTF. J is TRBJ1-2 and V is TRBV12-2. TRBV12-2 is given as a pseudogene. CDR3 length: 14 amino acids.

The V and J genes are TRBV9 and TRBJ2-7, with 7 positions matching TRBD1. The junction had 3 bases not matched to a gene; V was cut back by 0 bases and J by 0 bases. Germline assignment: CDR1 SGDLS and CDR2 YYNGEE. The CDR3 totals 15 residues. The CDR3 reads CASSVDGDSSYEQYF. In DNA form, the CDR3 reads TGTGCCAGCAGCGTAGACGGGGACAGCTCCTACGAGCAGTACTTC.

The rearrangement uses TRBV19 and TRBJ2-7, with a weak D call TRBD1 (5 bases). Trimming removed 3 bases at V and 0 bases at J, with 15 bases between. CDR1 is LNHDA, CDR2 SQIVND, per germline (reference sequence). This CDR3 is built from 16 residues. The CDR3 spells CASSMRGRVNSYEQYF. The CDR3, as DNA: TGTGCCAGTAGTATGCGTGGCAGGGTTAACTCCTACGAGCAGTACTTC. Filled out from reference TRBV19 and TRBJ2-7, the complete variable domain reads DGGITQSPKYLFRKEGQNVTLSCEQNLNHDAMYWYRQDPGQGLRLIYYSQIVNDFQKGDIAEGYSVSREKKESFPLTVTSAQKNPTAFYLCASSMRGRVNSYEQYFGPGTRLTVT.

This clone has just one count. This sequence joins TRBV3-1 (or the pseudogene TRBV3-2) and TRBJ1-2, with TRBD1 matching 7 bases. The CDR3 is 15 amino acids. Per the germline V gene, CDR1 is LGHDT and CDR2 is YNNKEL (reference sequence). The junction had 7 bases not matched to a gene; V was cut back by 1 base and J by 5 bases. The CDR3 protein is CASSQAHRGLYGYTF. The CDR3 coding sequence is TGTGCCAGCAGCCAAGCTCACAGGGGTCTTTATGGCTACACCTTC.

The DNA for the CDR3 is TGTGCCAGTCGGCCATGGGACAGGGATAATTCACCCCTCCACTTT. This translates into CASRPWDRDNSPLHF. This chain joins TRBV19 and TRBJ1-6; 9 bases match TRBD1. J gave up 5 bases and V 8 bases, and 7 bases lay outside the gene matches. The CDR3 contains 15 residues. Germline V CDR1 and CDR2: LNHDA, SQIVND (reference sequence).

This chain connects TRBV27 to TRBJ1-1; no definite D call. Trimming stripped 3 bases from V and 0 bases from J, with 5 bases between. In germline, CDR1 is MNHEY, CDR2 SMNVEV (reference sequence). This CDR3 is 13 amino acids long. CDR3: CASSFLLNTEAFF. The CDR3 DNA reads TGTGCCAGCAGTTTCCTCTTGAACACTGAAGCTTTCTTT.

The J gene is TRBJ1-3, the V gene TRBV13; perhaps TRBD1 as D (6 bases). The CDR3 runs to 17 residues. V lost 2 bases to trimming and J lost 0 bases, with 14 bases between them. Germline CDR1 PRHDT, CDR2 FYEKMQ (reference sequence). CDR3 sequence reads: CASSLRQGPDSGNTIYF. The CDR3 coding sequence is TGTGCCAGCAGCTTACGGCAGGGGCCCGACTCTGGAAACACCATATATTTT.

The chain joins TRBV11-3 to TRBJ2-7; the match to TRBD2 covers 9 bases. V lost 5 bases and J lost 5; bases outside the gene matches: 7. The length of the CDR3 is 14 residues. Germline V gives CDR1 SGHNT, CDR2 YENEEA. The CDR3 DNA sequence: TGTGCCAGCAGCCCATGGACTAGCGCGGACGAGCAGTACTTC. Encoded protein: CASSPWTSADEQYF.

The chain combines TRBV4-2 with TRBJ2-4; TRBD1 aligns across 8 bases. The CDR3 consists of 16 residues. Germline V CDR1 and CDR2: LGHNA, YNFKEQ. V was clipped by 0 bases and J by 7 bases; unmatched bases: 8. The CDR3 bases are TGTGCCAGCAGCCAAGAAAGGACAGGGATGTGGAACATTCAGTACTTC. Translation gives CASSQERTGMWNIQYF.

This clone was found a few times. The gene calls are TRBV4-2 and TRBJ1-2, with D uncertain. The germline CDR1 and CDR2 sequences are LGHNA and YNFKEQ. Trimming cost V 6 bases and J 5 bases, with 16 bases left between them. The CDR3 length is 14 residues. CDR3 nucleotides: TGTGCCAGCAGTCTTAGACGGGTCCCTTATGGCTACACCTTC. Its protein is CASSLRRVPYGYTF.